A single sample is the source of the 21 T cell receptor beta chains below, sequenced in a study of T cells in women clearing cervical HPV infection. Assay used: immunoSEQ multiplex PCR; TCRdb lists only in-frame clones, some missing. Recorded for this sample: approximately 35,000 clones. Material for sequencing was blood buffy coat. The receptor source for this set is a woman between 18 and 75 years old with a cervical HPV16 infection that either progressed to CIN3+ or cleared (not recorded which).

For this clone: The read gets to within 3 residues of the CDR3 end, and the germline J gene fills in the rest. V usage is TRBV5-6 and J usage is TRBJ2-7; 10 positions agree with TRBD1. CDR1 and CDR2 from the germline V gene are SGHDT and YYEEEE. V lost 0 bases, J lost 4 bases, and 4 bases stayed unmatched. This CDR3 has 15 residues. The CDR3 spells CASSLAGTGAYEQYF. The sequenced CDR3 bases are TGTGCCAGCAGCTTGGCCGGGACAGGGGCGTACGAG.

About this clone: The read ends 3 residues before the CDR3 terminus; that terminus is restored from the germline J gene. V is TRBV10-3 and J is TRBJ1-2, with 8 bases aligning to TRBD1. CDR1 and CDR2 (germline): ENHRY, SYGVKD. The CDR3 has 18 amino acids. Unmatched junction bases numbered 14, after V lost 1 base and J lost 4 bases. Partial CDR3 DNA: TGTGCCATCAGTGAGTTTGAAAGGGGGACAGGTACCATCTATGGC. This gives the protein CAISEFERGTGTIYG. The entire CDR3 reads CAISEFERGTGTIYGYTF.

As for this clone: With the read ending 3 residues before the CDR3 end, the germline J gene is used to fill in that end. The chain uses TRBV4-1 and TRBJ1-5; 8 bases agree with TRBD1. The CDR3 has 14 amino acids. Germline CDR1 MGHRA, CDR2 YSYEKL. Germline trimming cut 4 bases from V and 7 bases from J; bases unmatched to any gene: 6. Incomplete CDR3 DNA: TGCGCCAGCAGCCGGACAGGGACTAACCAGCCC. Translation gives CASSRTGTNQP. The whole CDR3 region reads CASSRTGTNQPQHF.

A remark on this clone: The sequence runs out 3 residues before the end of the CDR3; the remainder is reconstructed from the germline J gene. The rearrangement links TRBV19 to TRBJ2-1; 11 bases are shared with TRBD1. CDR3 length: 15 residues. The germline V gene has CDR1 LNHDA and CDR2 SQIVND (reference sequence). Unmatched junction bases numbered 5, after V lost 2 bases and J lost 8 bases. This CDR3 reads CASSIWTGGLDEQFF. The CDR3 DNA, read in part, is TGTGCCAGTAGTATATGGACAGGGGGCTTGGATGAG.

As regards this clone: Sequencing ends 3 residues short of the CDR3 end; the germline J gene provides the rest. This chain uses TRBV20-1 with TRBJ1-4; D is possibly TRBD1 (5 bases). Germline V CDR1 and CDR2: DFQATT, SNEGSKA (reference sequence). CDR3 length: 14 residues. The CDR3 loop is CSARRSEGNSPLFF. CDR3 DNA (partial): TGCAGTGCTAGAAGGTCAGAGGGGAATTCACCA.

In the case of this clone: The read falls 3 residues short of the CDR3 end, and the missing part is taken from the germline J gene. The gene calls are TRBV29-1 and TRBJ2-7; 12 nucleotides agree with TRBD2. The CDR3 spans 15 residues. Germline V lookup: CDR1 SQVTM, CDR2 ANQGSEA. The V segment lost 6 bases and the J segment 4 bases; nucleotides outside the gene matches: 10. Partial CDR3 DNA: TGCAGCGTGGGACCGACTAGCGGGGGAGAGTACGAG. It specifies CSVGPTSGGEYE. The full CDR3 reads CSVGPTSGGEYEQYF.

A remark on this clone: The read is 3 residues too short to cover the CDR3 end, so that end is filled in from the germline J gene. This chain connects TRBV19 to TRBJ2-1; 13 nucleotides agree with TRBD2. V shed 5 bases, J shed 7 bases, and the junction held 8 bases outside the gene matches. The CDR3 covers 16 residues. In germline, CDR1 is LNHDA, CDR2 SQIVND (reference sequence). The sequenced part of the CDR3 DNA is TGTGCCAGTAGTTTAACTAGCGGGGGGGGTCTTAATGAG. Protein product: CASSLTSGGGLNE. The CDR3 reads in full as CASSLTSGGGLNEQFF.

To note about this clone: The read is 3 residues too short to cover the CDR3 end, so that end is filled in from the germline J gene. The chain carries TRBV2 and TRBJ1-1; a possible D gene is TRBD1 (6 bases). This CDR3 spans 15 amino acids. V was cut by 2 bases and J by 1 base, with 11 bases left in between. The germline CDR1 and CDR2 sequences are SNHLY and FYNNEI. CDR3 DNA (partial): TGTGCCAGCAGTGAATATCAGACAGGGAACACTGAA. Translating it yields CASSEYQTGNTE. The entire CDR3 sequence reads CASSEYQTGNTEAFF.

Remarks on this clone: From the germline J gene comes the end of the CDR3, since the read stops 3 residues before it. V usage is TRBV6-1 and J usage is TRBJ2-3; maybe TRBD1 (6 bases). Germline loops: CDR1 MNHNS, CDR2 SASEGT. V lost 4 bases, J lost 3 bases, and 14 bases lay in between. The CDR3 is made up of 15 amino acids. CDR3 amino acids: CASSARLGGTDTQYF. The sequenced CDR3 bases are TGTGCCAGCAGTGCACGGCTAGGGGGTACAGATACG.

In regard to this clone: The CDR3 end falls 3 residues outside the read, so it is completed with the germline J gene. V is TRBV19 and J is TRBJ1-1; TRBD1 matches 7 bases. Trimming cost V 5 bases and J 0 bases; bases outside gene matches: 12. Per the germline V gene, CDR1 is LNHDA and CDR2 is SQIVND (reference sequence). The CDR3 covers 17 residues. CDR3 bases read: TGTGCCAGTAGTGAGACGGGGACAGCCGATATGAACACTGAA. It translates to CASSETGTADMNTE. The entire CDR3 is CASSETGTADMNTEAFF.

Of note for this clone: The read halts 3 residues ahead of the CDR3 end, with the missing end drawn from the germline J gene. This sequence joins TRBV7-8 and TRBJ1-3, with D unclear. The CDR3 contains 14 residues. V was pared by 5 bases and J by 6 bases, with 14 bases between. Germline V lookup: CDR1 SGHVS, CDR2 FQNEAQ. CDR3 residues: CASSPRVVENTIYF. CDR3 DNA, as far as it was read: TGTGCCAGCAGCCCAAGGGTCGTAGAAAACACC.

With regard to this clone: The observed sequence ends 3 residues before the CDR3 terminus, with the missing tail filled in from the germline J gene. The chain has TRBV12-3 or TRBV12-4 and TRBJ2-7; TRBD2 matches 7 bases. The CDR3 runs to 15 residues. V dropped 1 base and J dropped 4; count of bases not matched to a gene: 7. This CDR3 is CASSLEGGGGYEQYF. Partial CDR3 DNA: TGTGCCAGCAGTTTAGAAGGTGGGGGGGGATACGAG.

The sequenced part of the CDR3 DNA is TGTGCCAGCAGCGGGCAGGGGGGAATATCCGAG. The encoded protein is CASSGQGGISE. The whole CDR3 protein reads CASSGQGGISEQYF. V usage is TRBV7-2 and J usage is TRBJ2-7; D perhaps matches TRBD1 (7 bases). The sequence runs out 3 residues before the end of the CDR3; the remainder is reconstructed from the germline J gene. Trimming removed 5 bases at V and 6 bases at J, with 17 bases between. Germline V gene data show CDR1 as SGHTA and CDR2 as FQGNSA. CDR3 size: 14 residues. Using reference TRBV7-2 and TRBJ2-7 for the parts outside the CDR3, the full variable domain is GAGVSQSPSNKVTEKGKDVELRCDPISGHTALYWYRQSLGQGLEFLIYFQGNSAPDKSGLPSDRFSAERTGGSVSTLTIQRTQQEDSAVYLCASSGQGGISEQYFGPGTRLTVT.

As to this clone: The read finishes 3 residues shy of the CDR3 end, and the germline J gene is used to complete it. The chain links TRBV10-2 to TRBJ2-1; 12 nucleotides agree with TRBD2. Germline V gives CDR1 WSHSY, CDR2 SAAADI. V dropped 6 bases and J dropped 8; count of bases not matched to a gene: 5. There are 14 residues in the CDR3. The part of the CDR3 DNA that was read is TGCGCCAGCAGACTAGCGGGAGGCGGGGATGAG. This translates into CASRLAGGGDE. The CDR3, in full, reads CASRLAGGGDEQFF.

With respect to this clone: The missing CDR3 end, 3 residues past where the read stops, is filled in from the germline J gene. This sequence joins TRBV12-5 and TRBJ1-1, with 9 bases matching TRBD1. Trimming took 0 bases from V and 4 from J; bases not matched to a gene: 6. CDR1 is LGHNT, CDR2 FRNRAP, per germline. The CDR3 spans 16 residues. The sequenced CDR3 bases are TGTGCTAGTGGTTTGGTAGTGGGACAGGGAAGCACTGAA. Translated: CASGLVVGQGSTE. The entire CDR3 sequence reads CASGLVVGQGSTEAFF.

About this clone: The read falls 3 residues short of the CDR3 end, and the missing part is taken from the germline J gene. This chain uses TRBV7-2 with TRBJ1-2, with TRBD1 identical over 7 bases. The CDR3 consists of 15 residues. Germline V gene sequence: CDR1 SGHTA, CDR2 FQGNSA. The CDR3 DNA, read in part, is TGTGCCAGCAGCTTAGCGGGGGACAGAACCTACGAC. Translated: CASSLAGDRTYD. The CDR3, in full, reads CASSLAGDRTYDYTF.

Points on this clone: An end of the junction differs from the germline gene, which may be a read error. The CDR3 end falls 3 residues outside the read, so it is completed with the germline J gene. Other DNA sequences within the sample encode an identical CDR3. This chain connects TRBV7-2 to TRBJ1-3; D remains unclear. CDR3 length: 14 residues. CDR1 is SGHTA and CDR2 is FQGNSA in the germline V gene. The CDR3 bases that were read are TGTGCCAGCAGCCCCTGGGCCTCTGGAAACACA. Amino acid sequence: CASSPWASGNT. The whole CDR3 region reads CASSPWASGNTIYF.

On this clone: Coverage ceases 3 residues before the CDR3 finishes, and the germline J gene fills in the end. J is TRBJ2-1 and V is TRBV5-1; the match to TRBD2 covers 9 bases. V shed 4 bases and J 6 bases; nucleotides not matched to a gene: 5. CDR1 SGHRS and CDR2 YFSETQ come from the germline V gene. This CDR3 spans 14 amino acids. CDR3 amino acids: CASSTGLAPNEQFF. Incomplete CDR3 DNA: TGCGCCAGCAGCACGGGACTAGCCCCCAATGAG.

For this clone: Read sequence stops 3 residues before the CDR3 end, and the germline J gene provides the missing end. The rearrangement links TRBV5-1 to TRBJ1-2; D gene unclear. The CDR3 is 14 residues long. Germline lookup yields CDR1 SGHRS and CDR2 YFSETQ. The covered CDR3 bases are TGCGCCAGCAGCTTGGATACTAGCTCAGATACC. It codes for CASSLDTSSDT. The whole CDR3 protein reads CASSLDTSSDTYTF.

With respect to this clone: The read is 3 residues too short to cover the CDR3 end, so that end is filled in from the germline J gene. The rearrangement joins TRBV12-5 to TRBJ2-7; a possible D gene is TRBD2 (7 bases). Germline V gene sequence: CDR1 LGHNT, CDR2 FRNRAP. The V end lost 5 bases, the J end lost 2 bases, and 13 bases lay between the germline ends. This CDR3 has 14 residues. Incomplete CDR3 DNA: TGTGCTAGTGGTCCAAGGGGGGGGACCTACGAG. Translating it yields CASGPRGGTYE. The CDR3 in its entirety is CASGPRGGTYEQYF.

On this clone: From the germline J gene comes the end of the CDR3, since the read stops 3 residues before it. V usage is TRBV19 and J usage is TRBJ1-1; TRBD1 aligns across 7 bases. This CDR3 is built from 13 residues. V shed 5 bases and J 6 bases; nucleotides not matched to a gene: 6. Looked up from germline, CDR1 is LNHDA and CDR2 is SQIVND (reference sequence). The sequenced part of the CDR3 DNA is TGTGCCAGTAGTCCCTTGCAGGGGGCTGAA. It yields the protein CASSPLQGAE. The entire CDR3 protein reads CASSPLQGAEAFF.